The entry that follows covers one T cell receptor beta chain sequence. What it binds is unknown. This record belongs to a study of cytomegalovirus exposure and HLA in healthy donors. Looking at the study overall: In an early release, HLA-typed donors contributed roughly 85 million unique TCR sequences.

Primers included in the PCR were 60 Vbeta and 13 Jbeta primers. Measured with immunoSEQ multiplex PCR; TCRdb has only the in-frame clones, and not every one. The data show 150,000 to 200,000 clones, 65% to 90% seen once. The CDR3 spans 16 residues. Findings and caveats of the study: TCR beta V- and J-gene trimming was later associated with a missense DCLRE1C variant.

The specimen was PBMCs. The chain combines TRBV21-1 with TRBJ2-5; the DNA was not used to check the table's D call, TRBD2. TRBV21-1 is designated a pseudogene. The clonotype originates from a man aged 50-60 years in good health and CMV-seropositive. Here the CDR3 reads CASSKRYLARGETQYF. The CDR3 DNA is TGTGCCAGCAGCAAGCGGTATTTAGCGCGCGGGGAGACCCAGTACTTC.